A single sample gave rise to the 21 T cell receptor beta chains below, sequenced in a study of blood T cell repertoires in COVID-19. Libraries were prepared by immunoSEQ multiplex PCR; TCRdb keeps only in-frame clonotypes and omits some of them. The table records under 200,000 clones, about 83% of them present only once. Material: PBMCs or T cells enriched from blood (not recorded which). The receptor set was obtained from a woman aged 45 to 65 in a cohort exposed to, infected with or recovered from COVID-19 (not recorded which).

This clone was recorded only once. The chain uses TRBV7-3 and TRBJ2-3; TRBD2 agrees at 10 bases. CDR3 length equals 19 residues. The V and J ends lost 4 bases and 2 bases, in that order; junction bases with no gene match: 15. CDR1 and CDR2 (germline): SGHTA, FQGTGA. This CDR3 reads CASSSPLAGGSPLTDTQYF. CDR3 coding DNA: TGTGCCAGCAGCTCCCCTTTAGCGGGGGGCTCTCCCCTCACAGATACGCAGTATTTT.

The rearrangement uses TRBV3-1 (or the pseudogene TRBV3-2) and TRBJ2-1; TRBD2 agrees at 7 bases. This CDR3 is built from 19 residues. The J segment lost 0 bases and the V segment lost 4 bases, leaving 15 bases of the junction unmatched. Germline-derived CDR1 and CDR2 are LGHDT and YNNKEL (reference sequence). CDR3 residues: CASSPPPARTGGSYNEQFF. For the CDR3, the DNA is TGTGCCAGCAGCCCACCTCCCGCTCGTACGGGGGGCTCCTACAATGAGCAGTTCTTC.

The chain employs TRBV20-1 and TRBJ2-7; D not certain. CDR3 length equals 11 residues. The germline V gene encodes CDR1 DFQATT and CDR2 SNEGSKA (reference sequence). Trimming removed 3 bases at V and 4 bases at J, with 7 bases between. The DNA for the CDR3 is TGCAGTGCTAGTCTTGTATACGAGCAGTACTTC. It translates to CSASLVYEQYF.

V usage is TRBV9 and J usage is TRBJ1-4; D is uncertain. Germline values: CDR1 SGDLS, CDR2 YYNGEE. V was pared by 6 bases and J by 3 bases, with 15 bases between. This CDR3 contains 15 residues. The CDR3 region has the DNA TGTGCCAGCAACGTCGCCGGAGGGTCTAATGAAAAACTGTTTTTT. Its translation is CASNVAGGSNEKLFF.

CDR3 nucleotide sequence: TGTGCCAGCAGCTTTTCACAGACCACCTACGAGCAGTACTTC. Its translation is CASSFSQTTYEQYF. The J gene is TRBJ2-7, the V gene TRBV7-9; D remains ambiguous. Looked up from germline, CDR1 is SEHNR and CDR2 is FQNEAQ (reference sequence). The CDR3 consists of 14 residues. V was pared by 3 bases and J by 2 bases, with 11 bases between.

This chain connects TRBV15 to TRBJ1-5; D gene uncertain. The germline V and J ends were trimmed by 0 bases and 6 bases, with 9 bases remaining between them. Germline V gene lookup returns CDR1 LNHNV and CDR2 YYDKDF (reference sequence). The CDR3 has 14 amino acids. This CDR3 reads CATSRDMGPQPQHF. In DNA, the CDR3 is TGTGCCACCAGCAGAGATATGGGCCCTCAGCCCCAGCATTTT.

The V and J genes are TRBV28 and TRBJ2-7; weak D call: TRBD1 (5 bases). CDR1 MDHEN and CDR2 SYDVKM come from the germline V gene. V shed 6 bases and J shed 0 bases, with 15 bases lying between them. This CDR3 is built from 15 residues. Here the CDR3 reads CASRDLTVSSYEQYF. The CDR3 region has the DNA TGTGCCAGCAGGGACCTGACAGTTAGCTCCTACGAGCAGTACTTC.

The chain uses TRBV7-3 and TRBJ2-1, with TRBD1 matching 9 bases. V gave up 4 bases and J gave up 3 bases; unmatched junction bases: 4. The CDR3 runs to 15 residues. CDR1 SGHTA and CDR2 FQGTGA come from the germline V gene. The chain's CDR3 is CASSYGTGFYNEQFF. The CDR3 bases are TGTGCCAGCAGCTACGGGACAGGGTTCTACAATGAGCAGTTCTTC.

This rearrangement joins TRBV28 to TRBJ1-6; 7 nucleotides agree with TRBD1. The length of the CDR3 is 15 residues. Germline values: CDR1 MDHEN, CDR2 SYDVKM. V lost 8 bases and J lost 6; bases outside the gene matches: 10. The CDR3 DNA reads as TGTGCCAGCGGATGGAGGGGGCGCTCTAATTCACCCCTCCACTTT. It translates to CASGWRGRSNSPLHF.

The V gene is TRBV5-1, the J gene TRBJ2-1; D gene ambiguous. Trimming left V 0 bases short and J 10 bases short, with 8 bases between. CDR1 is SGHRS, CDR2 YFSETQ, per germline. The CDR3 extends over 12 amino acids. The CDR3 loop reads CASSLVDWEQFF. Here the CDR3 DNA reads TGCGCCAGCAGCTTGGTAGACTGGGAGCAGTTCTTC.

This clone was seen a handful of times. The J gene is TRBJ1-2, the V gene TRBV9; TRBD1 agrees at 7 bases. Unmatched junction bases numbered 5, after V lost 3 bases and J lost 0 bases. There are 15 residues in the CDR3. CDR1 and CDR2 (germline): SGDLS, YYNGEE. The CDR3 coding sequence is TGTGCCAGCAGCGCAGGGGGAGAAGCTAACTATGGCTACACCTTC. It is translated as CASSAGGEANYGYTF.

This chain links TRBV28 with TRBJ2-5; the D gene is possibly TRBD2 (7 bases). The ends were cut back, 2 bases at V and 4 bases at J, with 8 bases in the middle. This CDR3 has 13 amino acids. CDR1 and CDR2 (germline): MDHEN, SYDVKM. The CDR3 region is CASSLGGAETQYF. CDR3 nucleotides: TGTGCCAGCAGTTTAGGGGGGGCAGAGACCCAGTACTTC.

This sequence joins TRBV10-3 and TRBJ2-4, with 9 positions matching TRBD2. V lost 3 bases to trimming and J lost 0 bases; unmatched junction nucleotides: 9. Germline CDR1 and CDR2: ENHRY and SYGVKD. This CDR3 comprises 18 residues. The CDR3 coding sequence is TGTGCCATCAGTGAATTCCTAGCGGGATTAGTAGCCAAAAACATTCAGTACTTC. The encoded protein is CAISEFLAGLVAKNIQYF.

This clone turned up a few times. This rearrangement joins TRBV7-9 to TRBJ2-7, with 8 bases that match TRBD1. V lost 5 bases and J lost 7; bases outside the gene matches: 10. CDR3 length: 14 residues. CDR1 and CDR2 from the germline V gene are SEHNR and FQNEAQ (reference sequence). CDR3 sequence (DNA): TGTGCCAGCAGCATGGGACAGGTGGTTGTGGAGCAGTACTTC. This translates into CASSMGQVVVEQYF.

V gene TRBV7-2 combines with J gene TRBJ1-5, with 7 nucleotides matching TRBD1. CDR1 is SGHTA, CDR2 FQGNSA, per germline. The CDR3 length is 18 residues. The V segment lost 0 bases and the J segment 0 bases; nucleotides outside the gene matches: 8. The CDR3 spells CASSLAPKGGYSNQPQHF. The CDR3 nucleotides read TGTGCCAGCAGCTTAGCCCCCAAAGGGGGCTATAGCAATCAGCCCCAGCATTTT.

V gene TRBV29-1 combines with J gene TRBJ2-5; a possible D gene is TRBD2 (5 bases). This CDR3 contains 14 residues. The V gene's germline CDR1 is SQVTM and CDR2 ANQGSEA. Trimming pared 4 bases from V and 7 bases from J, leaving 19 bases between. The CDR3 nucleotides read TGCAGCGTTGCTTTAACCCGGACTGCTGGGACCCAGTACTTC. It yields the protein CSVALTRTAGTQYF.

The chain couples TRBV11-3 to TRBJ2-2; D is unresolved. The CDR3 extends over 16 amino acids. Germline assignment: CDR1 SGHNT and CDR2 YENEEA. V shed 0 bases and J shed 4 bases, with 12 bases lying between them. The chain's CDR3 is CASSLDGRGSTGELFF. In DNA form, the CDR3 reads TGTGCCAGCAGCTTAGATGGAAGAGGATCCACCGGGGAGCTGTTTTTT. Combining the CDR3 with reference TRBV11-3 and TRBJ2-2 gives the whole variable domain EAGVVQSPRYKIIEKKQPVAFWCNPISGHNTLYWYLQNLGQGPELLIRYENEEAVDDSQLPKDRFSAERLKGVDSTLKIQPAELGDSAVYLCASSLDGRGSTGELFFGEGSRLTVL.

V gene TRBV19 combines with J gene TRBJ1-5; a weak D match, TRBD1 (5 bases). Germline V CDR1 and CDR2: LNHDA, SQIVND (reference sequence). This CDR3 has 13 residues. Trimming pared 1 base from V and 4 bases from J, leaving 5 bases between. The CDR3 loop reads CASSIAGNQPQHF. In DNA form, the CDR3 reads TGTGCCAGTAGTATAGCAGGGAATCAGCCCCAGCATTTT.

The rearrangement joins TRBV25-1 to TRBJ1-3; D is perhaps TRBD1 (5 bases). V dropped 2 bases and J dropped 2 bases, with 10 bases sitting between them. This CDR3 contains 15 residues. CDR1 and CDR2 from the germline V gene are MGHDK and SYGVNS. In DNA, the CDR3 is TGTGCCAGCAGTGAAGGGGGGGTAACTGGAAACACCATATATTTT. Translation gives CASSEGGVTGNTIYF.

This clone was seen a single time. This sequence joins TRBV27 and TRBJ1-2, with a weak D call TRBD1 (6 bases). Germline CDR1 MNHEY, CDR2 SMNVEV (reference sequence). Trimming took off 5 bases at V and 3 bases at J, with 10 bases between the two ends. This CDR3 has 13 residues. Written as DNA, the CDR3 is TGTGCCAGCAGTGCTAGACAGGACTATGGCTACACCTTC. This codes for CASSARQDYGYTF.

This chain links TRBV10-2 with TRBJ1-2; 12 nucleotides match TRBD1. The V segment lost 6 bases and the J segment 8 bases; nucleotides outside the gene matches: 4. Per germline, CDR1 WSHSY and CDR2 SAAADI. The CDR3 is made up of 13 amino acids. The CDR3 region is CASRPGQGAGYTF. The DNA of the CDR3 is TGCGCCAGCAGGCCGGGACAGGGGGCGGGCTACACCTTC.